This T cell receptor (beta chain) was recovered during a study of technical replicates of blood from a few donors. The germline V gene has CDR1 SGHVS and CDR2 FQNEAQ. Trimming took off 1 base at V and 5 bases at J, with 15 bases between the two ends. The CDR3 sequence is 16 residues long. The assay was immunoSEQ multiplex PCR, and TCRdb's table has in-frame clones only and misses some. Found here are tens of thousands of clones, about 94% of them singletons; the top ten hold roughly 0.4%. The chain employs TRBV7-8 and TRBJ2-1; maybe TRBD2 (6 bases). The origin of this receptor is a human donor in good health. The sample was T cells isolated from PBMCs. CDR3 bases: TGTGCCAGCAGCTTAGGGGTGTTTGGCGGGAACAATGAGCAGTTCTTC. This encodes CASSLGVFGGNNEQFF.